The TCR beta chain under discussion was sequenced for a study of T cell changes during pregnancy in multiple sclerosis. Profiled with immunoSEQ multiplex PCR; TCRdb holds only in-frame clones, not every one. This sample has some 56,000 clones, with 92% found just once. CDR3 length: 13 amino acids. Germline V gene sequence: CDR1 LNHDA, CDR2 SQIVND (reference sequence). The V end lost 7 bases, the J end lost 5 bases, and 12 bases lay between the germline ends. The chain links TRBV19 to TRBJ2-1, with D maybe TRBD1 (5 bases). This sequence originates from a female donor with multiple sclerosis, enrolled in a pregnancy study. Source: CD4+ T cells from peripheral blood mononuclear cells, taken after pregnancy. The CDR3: CASKRGRDNEQFF. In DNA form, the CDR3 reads TGTGCCAGTAAAAGGGGCCGGGACAATGAGCAGTTCTTC.